This is a list of T cell receptor beta chains from one sample in a study of CD8+ T cells in alopecia areata. TCRdb's copy holds only in-frame clones and misses some; the assay was immunoSEQ multiplex PCR. The repertoire consists of 150,000 to 200,000 clones, with 60% occurring once and the leading ten covering under 1.2%. The sample consisted of CD4+ T cells sorted from blood, taken at week 24, from a patient treated with tofacitinib. These receptors were obtained from a human donor with alopecia areata. Both conserved end residues are part of each CDR3. The order of the fields is V gene, J gene, CDR3 protein.

TRBV27	TRBJ2-3	CASSLSTGNTDTQYF
TRBV29-1	TRBJ2-2	CSVGRQGDINTGELFF
TRBV5-6	TRBJ2-5	CASSLAGYETQYF
TRBV5-1	TRBJ1-5	CASSLAGDNQPQHF
TRBV15	TRBJ2-2	CATSRDRGATGELFF
TRBV15	TRBJ1-2	CATSTEASYGYTF
TRBV4-3	TRBJ2-5	CASSQELTGLWETQYF
TRBV15	TRBJ2-7	CATSSKTGGHYEQYF
TRBV19	TRBJ2-7	CASSLAGTARDEQYF
TRBV29-1	TRBJ1-1	CSVDWTGMNTEAFF
TRBV9	TRBJ2-7	CASSSGTGAYEQYF
TRBV29-1	TRBJ1-1	CSVKEGQKGEAFF
TRBV7-8	TRBJ2-5	CASSLGRGALETQYF
TRBV6-6	TRBJ2-3	CASSLELAGLTDTQYF
TRBV7-9	TRBJ1-2	CASSSAYYGYTF
TRBV5-1	TRBJ1-2	CASSLGGVIGYGYTF
TRBV6-5	TRBJ1-1	CASSIGPTNTEAFF
TRBV29-1	TRBJ2-1	CSADSDYNEQFF
TRBV11-1	TRBJ2-2	CASSQTSGVVFGELFF
TRBV11-2	TRBJ2-5	CASSSAEGGETQYF
TRBV30	TRBJ1-5	CAWSANRGLGNQPQHF
TRBV6-5	TRBJ2-7	CASRATSGGGYEQYF
TRBV25-1	TRBJ2-5	CASSGQEGYGETQYF
TRBV23-1	TRBJ1-1	CASSQPGPMNTEAFF
TRBV29-1	TRBJ2-5	CSVESRDGETQYF
TRBV14	TRBJ1-1	CASSQAGNTEAFF
TRBV29-1	TRBJ2-7	CSVVSGGAPYEQYF
TRBV7-8	TRBJ2-1	CASSFLTLQGGHNEQFF
TRBV30	TRBJ2-5	CAWSGGQETQYF
TRBV29-1	TRBJ1-5	CSVGDGGNQPQHF
TRBV7-3	TRBJ2-2	CASSSQGGTGELFF
TRBV18	TRBJ1-1	CASSSTGQTEAFF
TRBV4-1	TRBJ1-4	CASSQERRINEKLFF
TRBV25-1	TRBJ2-7	CASSEWETYEQYF
TRBV11-2	TRBJ1-6	CASSFETTSNSPLHF
TRBV30	TRBJ2-1	CAWSVLARFGEQFF
TRBV20-1	TRBJ2-5	CSANAAETQYF
TRBV27	TRBJ1-4	CATGQFGGEKLFF
TRBV7-2	TRBJ2-3	CASSQTSGGGTDTQYF
TRBV19	TRBJ2-1	CASRVGDEQFF
TRBV6-6	TRBJ1-6	CASIRGHGSPLHF
TRBV23-1	TRBJ1-2	CASSQLMWQGRVYGYTF
TRBV6-1	TRBJ2-3	CASSEAWVSGGRVDTQYF
TRBV7-2	TRBJ1-2	CASSLEVAGDGGYTF
TRBV29-1	TRBJ1-2	CSVVQGTTYGYTF